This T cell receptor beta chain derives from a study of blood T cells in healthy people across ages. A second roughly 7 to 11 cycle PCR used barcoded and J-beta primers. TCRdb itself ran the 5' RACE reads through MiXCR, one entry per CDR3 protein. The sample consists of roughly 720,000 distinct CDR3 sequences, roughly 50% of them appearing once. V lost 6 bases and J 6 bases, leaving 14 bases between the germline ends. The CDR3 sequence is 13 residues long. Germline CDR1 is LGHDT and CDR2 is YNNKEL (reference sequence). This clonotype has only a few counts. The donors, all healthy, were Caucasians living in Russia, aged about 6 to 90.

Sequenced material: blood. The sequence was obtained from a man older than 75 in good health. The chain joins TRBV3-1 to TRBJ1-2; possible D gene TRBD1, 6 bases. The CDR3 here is CASSRSGAHGYTF. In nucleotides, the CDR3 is TGTGCCAGCAGTCGTTCGGGGGCTCATGGCTACACCTTC. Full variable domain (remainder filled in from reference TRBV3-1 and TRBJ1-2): DTAVSQTPKYLVTQMGNDKSIKCEQNLGHDTMYWYKQDSKKFLKIMFSYNNKELIINETVPNRFSPKSPDKAHLNLHINSLELGDSAVYFCASSRSGAHGYTFGSGTRLTVV.